A single sample is the source of the 26 T cell receptor beta chains below, sequenced in a study of cytomegalovirus exposure and HLA in healthy donors. The PCR contained 60 Vbeta and 13 Jbeta primers. Only in-frame clones appear in the TCRdb table, and some are missing; sequencing was by immunoSEQ multiplex PCR. The top ten clones hold more than 9% of a sample with about 120,000 clones, 74% of them seen once. Sequenced material: PBMCs. Receptors originate from a woman in her forties or fifties in good health and CMV-seropositive.

This sequence joins TRBV6-1 and TRBJ1-5; possible D gene TRBD1, 6 bases. From germline, CDR1 is MNHNS and CDR2 SASEGT. The V and J ends lost 4 bases and 3 bases respectively, with 13 bases between them. This CDR3 spans 15 amino acids. CDR3 bases: TGTGCCAGCAGTGTTGTGGGACAAATCAATCAGCCCCAGCATTTT. Its protein product is CASSVVGQINQPQHF.

The chain uses TRBV4-1 and TRBJ2-7; no reliable D call. V lost 0 bases and J lost 9, with 15 bases in between. Germline CDR1 is MGHRA and CDR2 is YSYEKL. The CDR3 has 14 amino acids. CDR3 nucleotide sequence: TGCGCCAGCAGCCAAGAGACGGTCCGGCGAGGGCAGTACTTC. Encoded protein: CASSQETVRRGQYF.

The rearrangement links TRBV18 to TRBJ1-2, with 8 positions matching TRBD1. Germline CDR1 is KGHSH and CDR2 is LQKENI. V lost 2 bases, J lost 0 bases, and 8 bases stayed unmatched. The CDR3 covers 17 residues. This CDR3 reads CASSPVDRGSTNYGYTF. CDR3 DNA: TGTGCCAGCTCACCAGTAGACAGGGGATCGACTAACTATGGCTACACCTTC.

This chain connects TRBV29-1 to TRBJ2-7; 8 positions match TRBD2. With 4 bases clipped from V and 0 bases from J, the junction kept 8 bases outside the gene matches. The CDR3 is 15 amino acids. Germline V lookup: CDR1 SQVTM, CDR2 ANQGSEA. In DNA form, the CDR3 reads TGCAGCGTTGCTGCAATAAGCGGGAGCTCCTACGAGCAGTACTTC. Amino acids: CSVAAISGSSYEQYF.

The V call is TRBV5-4, the J call TRBJ2-5, with 12 bases that match TRBD2. This CDR3 is 15 amino acids long. Germline CDR1 is SGHNT and CDR2 is YYREEE (reference sequence). The ends lost 9 bases at V and 5 bases at J; junction bases unmatched: 11. The CDR3 DNA follows: TGTGCCATTCGACTAGCGGGAGTATTCGGCGAGACCCAGTACTTC. It codes for CAIRLAGVFGETQYF.

This chain joins TRBV6-5 and TRBJ1-5; a possible D gene is TRBD1 (6 bases). CDR1 and CDR2 from the germline V gene are MNHEY and SVGAGI. V was clipped by 3 bases and J by 5 bases, with 11 bases between them. The CDR3 totals 14 residues. The CDR3 protein is CASSYSDSYQPQHF. CDR3 bases: TGTGCCAGCAGTTATTCGGACAGCTATCAGCCCCAGCATTTT.

The rearrangement uses TRBV9 and TRBJ2-1; TRBD2 aligns across 13 bases. The CDR3 has 15 residues. Germline V gene lookup returns CDR1 SGDLS and CDR2 YYNGEE. Trimming took 3 bases from V and 8 from J; bases not matched to a gene: 5. Written as DNA, the CDR3 is TGTGCCAGCAGCGCCGGACTAGCGGGAGTTGATGAGCAGTTCTTC. It is translated as CASSAGLAGVDEQFF. Using reference TRBV9 and TRBJ2-1 for the parts outside the CDR3, the full variable domain is DSGVTQTPKHLITATGQRVTLRCSPRSGDLSVYWYQQSLDQGLQFLIQYYNGEERAKGNILERFSAQQFPDLHSELNLSSLELGDSALYFCASSAGLAGVDEQFFGPGTRLTVL.

This rearrangement joins TRBV10-3 to TRBJ2-2; 9 positions match TRBD2. The CDR3 is 15 amino acids. Germline V gene lookup returns CDR1 ENHRY and CDR2 SYGVKD. V shed 4 bases and J 6 bases; nucleotides not matched to a gene: 6. As DNA, the CDR3 is TGTGCCATCAGTGTAGCGGGAGCGGATCCCGGGGAGCTGTTTTTT. Encoded protein: CAISVAGADPGELFF.

J is TRBJ1-2 and V is TRBV4-3; D may be TRBD1 (6 bases). In germline, CDR1 is LGHNA, CDR2 YSLEER. The CDR3 runs to 15 residues. Trimming removed 3 bases from V and 2 bases from J, with 13 bases in between. The DNA for the CDR3 is TGCGCCAGCAGCCACTCGGACAGAGACAACTATGGCTACACCTTC. It is translated as CASSHSDRDNYGYTF.

The rearrangement uses TRBV5-1 and TRBJ1-1; 7 bases line up with TRBD1. The CDR3 extends over 15 amino acids. V lost 4 bases, J lost 1 base, and 7 bases stayed unmatched. Germline V lookup: CDR1 SGHRS, CDR2 YFSETQ. CDR3 DNA sequence: TGCGCCAGCAGCCCACTCGGGACAGAGAACACTGAAGCTTTCTTT. This codes for CASSPLGTENTEAFF.

This clone came up once. The chain combines TRBV4-3 with TRBJ2-7; TRBD1 aligns across 7 bases. CDR1 and CDR2 from the germline V gene are LGHNA and YSLEER. The V segment lost 4 bases and the J segment 0 bases; nucleotides outside the gene matches: 9. The CDR3 has 16 residues. The DNA of the CDR3 is TGCGCCAGCAGCCTAAACAGGGGATCAAGCTCCTACGAGCAGTACTTC. Amino acid sequence: CASSLNRGSSSYEQYF.

V gene TRBV7-2 combines with J gene TRBJ2-1; 7 bases line up with TRBD2. This CDR3 has 13 residues. J gave up 12 bases and V 5 bases, and 10 bases lay outside the gene matches. Germline V gene data show CDR1 as SGHTA and CDR2 as FQGNSA. The DNA for the CDR3 is TGTGCCAGCAGCCGGTACACGGGGGAGGGGCAGTTCTTC. Encoded protein: CASSRYTGEGQFF.

The chain couples TRBV4-3 to TRBJ2-2; the D gene is possibly TRBD2 (6 bases). Germline V lookup: CDR1 LGHNA, CDR2 YSLEER. This CDR3 has 14 amino acids. The V end lost 0 bases, the J end lost 9 bases, and 11 bases lay between the germline ends. CDR3 sequence reads: CASSQDLGGRELFF. The CDR3 DNA reads as TGCGCCAGCAGCCAAGATCTGGGGGGTAGGGAGCTGTTTTTT.

The chain recombines TRBV29-1 with TRBJ2-3; weak D call: TRBD2 (5 bases). Germline CDR1 SQVTM, CDR2 ANQGSEA. Trimming removed 7 bases from V and 4 bases from J, with 15 bases in between. The CDR3 is 13 residues long. CDR3 sequence: CSARAGIADTQYF. CDR3 nucleotides: TGCAGCGCCCGCGCGGGCATCGCAGATACGCAGTATTTT.

The V call is TRBV7-9, the J call TRBJ1-5; D gene ambiguous. This CDR3 is 14 amino acids long. CDR1 is SEHNR and CDR2 is FQNEAQ in the germline V gene (reference sequence). With 1 base removed from V and 7 bases from J, the gap between germline ends came to 11 bases. CDR3 nucleotides: TGTGCCAGCAGCTTAGGGGCTTTTGGACAGCCCCAGCATTTT. This codes for CASSLGAFGQPQHF.

V is TRBV5-6 and J is TRBJ2-7; no reliable D call. Trimming took 0 bases from V and 3 from J, leaving 7 bases between them. The V gene's germline CDR1 is SGHDT and CDR2 YYEEEE. The CDR3 covers 13 residues. The CDR3 DNA is TGTGCCAGCAGCTTGGCAGGTTTCTACGAGCAGTACTTC. Translating gives CASSLAGFYEQYF.

J is TRBJ2-3 and V is TRBV11-3; the match to TRBD1 covers 8 bases. The CDR3 is 14 residues long. In germline, CDR1 is SGHNT, CDR2 YENEEA. The trim removed 4 bases at V and 6 bases at J, leaving 6 bases unmatched. The CDR3 here is CASSSPRQGDTQYF. In DNA, the CDR3 is TGTGCCAGCAGCTCCCCCCGACAGGGGGATACGCAGTATTTT.

The chain uses TRBV7-2 and TRBJ2-7; 10 bases are shared with TRBD2. The V segment lost 5 bases and the J segment 5 bases; nucleotides outside the gene matches: 15. This CDR3 has 17 amino acids. CDR1 SGHTA and CDR2 FQGNSA come from the germline V gene. Here the CDR3 DNA reads TGTGCCAGCAGCCGTGGGACTAGCGTTATCATTCGGGACGAGCAGTACTTC. It translates to CASSRGTSVIIRDEQYF.

This clone was found once. The rearrangement links TRBV4-1 to TRBJ2-3, with a possible D match to TRBD1 (6 bases). This CDR3 has 17 residues. Trimming took 0 bases from V and 5 from J, leaving 18 bases between them. Germline V gene sequence: CDR1 MGHRA, CDR2 YSYEKL. The CDR3 protein is CASSQDRARGGGDTQYF. For the CDR3, the DNA is TGCGCCAGCAGCCAAGATCGAGCCAGGGGTGGAGGAGATACGCAGTATTTT.

This clone was seen a few times. This chain connects TRBV7-9 to TRBJ2-1, with 9 bases that match TRBD1. Trimming at V came to 6 bases and at J to 4 bases, leaving 7 bases not matched to a gene. The germline CDR1 and CDR2 sequences are SEHNR and FQNEAQ (reference sequence). The CDR3 totals 15 residues. CDR3 DNA: TGTGCCAGCAGGCCTCCGGGACAGGGTTACAATGAGCAGTTCTTC. This sequence encodes CASRPPGQGYNEQFF.

The rearrangement uses TRBV7-9 and TRBJ1-2, with unresolved D. The length of the CDR3 is 12 residues. Germline CDR1 reads SEHNR; CDR2 reads FQNEAQ (reference sequence). V was cut by 4 bases and J by 6 bases, with 9 bases left in between. Written as DNA, the CDR3 is TGTGCCAGCAGCTCGCCAGTTAATGGCTACACCTTC. Translating gives CASSSPVNGYTF.

This clone was observed a handful of times. V usage is TRBV4-3 and J usage is TRBJ2-3, with 15 bases fitting TRBD2. V shed 3 bases and J 1 base; nucleotides not matched to a gene: 14. There are 21 residues in the CDR3. Germline V gene lookup returns CDR1 LGHNA and CDR2 YSLEER. The CDR3 DNA is TGCGCCAGCAGCCATGCCTCGCTGGGACTAGCGGGGGGCCTTCGCACAGATACGCAGTATTTT. Protein sequence: CASSHASLGLAGGLRTDTQYF.

The J gene is TRBJ2-3, the V gene TRBV7-6; TRBD2 might be the D (6 bases). This CDR3 contains 15 residues. The germline V and J ends were trimmed by 5 bases and 2 bases, with 14 bases remaining between them. In germline, CDR1 is SGHVS, CDR2 FNYEAQ. CDR3 amino acids: CASSESGVTTDTQYF. The DNA of the CDR3 is TGTGCCAGCAGCGAGTCGGGAGTTACCACAGATACGCAGTATTTT. Together with reference TRBV7-6 and TRBJ2-3, the CDR3 gives the full variable domain: GAGVSQSPRYKVTKRGQDVALRCDPISGHVSLYWYRQALGQGPEFLTYFNYEAQQDKSGLPNDRFSAERPEGSISTLTIQRTEQRDSAMYRCASSESGVTTDTQYFGPGTRLTVL.

The chain recombines TRBV28 with TRBJ1-1; tentatively, D is TRBD1 (5 bases). V shed 6 bases and J shed 4 bases, with 18 bases lying between them. In germline, CDR1 is MDHEN, CDR2 SYDVKM. CDR3 length: 15 residues. CDR3 in DNA: TGTGCCAGCAGATTCCAACGCGGCGGGGGCACTGAAGCTTTCTTT. As protein: CASRFQRGGGTEAFF. The full variable domain, in which reference TRBV28 and TRBJ1-1 provide the parts outside the CDR3, is DVKVTQSSRYLVKRTGEKVFLECVQDMDHENMFWYRQDPGLGLRLIYFSYDVKMKEKGDIPEGYSVSREKKERFSLILESASTNQTSMYLCASRFQRGGGTEAFFGQGTRLTVV.

The gene calls are TRBV27 and TRBJ1-1; a possible D gene is TRBD1 (5 bases). The CDR3 spans 15 residues. Trimming took 0 bases from V and 5 from J, leaving 13 bases between them. Germline CDR1 MNHEY, CDR2 SMNVEV (reference sequence). For the CDR3, the DNA is TGTGCCAGCAGTTTATCTCGCAGCCGGGGGACTGAAGCTTTCTTT. Amino acid sequence: CASSLSRSRGTEAFF.

The V call is TRBV30, the J call TRBJ1-2; 7 nucleotides agree with TRBD1. Germline CDR1 is GTSNPN and CDR2 is SVGIG (reference sequence). CDR3 length equals 15 residues. The V segment lost 1 base and the J segment 2 bases; nucleotides outside the gene matches: 7. In nucleotides, the CDR3 is TGTGCCTGGAGTGGGGGACAGACCTCAAACTATGGCTACACCTTC. Protein: CAWSGGQTSNYGYTF.